A single sample gave rise to the 15 T cell receptor beta chains below, sequenced in a study of T cell responses to AZD1222 COVID-19 vaccine (TCRdb year 2021). The library was generated by the immunoSEQ multiplex PCR assay. TCRdb provides this immuneACCESS table in a form limited to in-frame rearrangements. Some clones are lacking; in checked studies, under half of them reflect an unresolved V gene, and why the rest are absent is not known. The sample yields more than 85,000 clones; roughly nine tenths were counted once. The biggest ten clones account for about 1.6% of the sample. The time point label, read with the paper, signifies: baseline before first vaccination. The material was peripheral blood, obtained on day 0 of AZD1222 vaccination. These receptors came from an adult in good health.

The chain combines TRBV7-8 with TRBJ1-3, with D unclear. The ends were cut back, 0 bases at V and 4 bases at J, with 10 bases in the middle. This CDR3 has 15 amino acids. In germline, CDR1 is SGHVS, CDR2 FQNEAQ. The CDR3 coding sequence is TGTGCCAGCAGCTTAGCGGAGGGTGCAGGAAACACCATATATTTT. Residues: CASSLAEGAGNTIYF.

In this sample, this clone turned up once. This chain joins TRBV7-9 and TRBJ2-5, with 8 bases lining up with TRBD2. The CDR3 is 15 amino acids. Germline V gives CDR1 SEHNR, CDR2 FQNEAQ (reference sequence). Trimming took 5 bases from V and 3 from J; bases not matched to a gene: 8. The CDR3 loop reads CASSPRLARKETQYF. The CDR3 bases are TGTGCCAGCAGCCCCCGACTAGCGAGAAAAGAGACCCAGTACTTC. The full variable domain, its missing parts supplied by reference TRBV7-9 and TRBJ2-5, is DTGVSQNPRHKITKRGQNVTFRCDPISEHNRLYWYRQTLGQGPEFLTYFQNEAQLEKSRLLSDRFSAERPKGSFSTLEIQRTEQGDSAMYLCASSPRLARKETQYFGPGTRLLVL.

The chain employs TRBV11-2 and TRBJ1-2, with 11 nucleotides matching TRBD1. The germline V gene has CDR1 SGHAT and CDR2 FQNNGV. The CDR3 is 16 amino acids. The V gene end was trimmed by 1 base and the J gene end by 5 bases; junction bases not matched to a gene: 6. This CDR3 reads CASSLGSGTGGYGYTF. As DNA, the CDR3 is TGTGCCAGCAGCTTAGGGTCTGGGACAGGGGGTTATGGCTACACCTTC.

In its sample, this clone was seen a few times. The genes are TRBV2 and TRBJ1-2; D ambiguous. The CDR3 length is 12 residues. Germline CDR1 and CDR2: SNHLY and FYNNEI. V gave up 3 bases and J gave up 2 bases, with 4 bases separating them. CDR3 in amino acids: CASSEGNYGYTF. The CDR3 nucleotides are TGTGCCAGCAGTGAGGGCAACTATGGCTACACCTTC.

The V gene is TRBV5-1, the J gene TRBJ1-3; 7 positions agree with TRBD1. The V gene end was trimmed by 4 bases and the J gene end by 3 bases; junction bases not matched to a gene: 4. Germline assignment: CDR1 SGHRS and CDR2 YFSETQ. CDR3 length equals 14 residues. As DNA, the CDR3 is TGCGCCAGCAGCCAACAGGGGTATGGAAACACCATATATTTT. Translation: CASSQQGYGNTIYF.

The CDR3 sequence: CAIRGSNTEAFF. The CDR3 bases are TGTGCCATCCGGGGCTCGAACACTGAAGCTTTCTTT. The gene calls are TRBV10-3 and TRBJ1-1, with D possibly TRBD1 on 5 matching bases. V lost 8 bases and J lost 1, with 8 bases in between. The CDR3 extends over 12 amino acids. Germline CDR1 and CDR2: ENHRY and SYGVKD.

This chain joins TRBV5-4 and TRBJ2-5; D ambiguous. The CDR3 runs 11 residues. Trimming cost V 5 bases and J 2 bases, with 4 bases left between them. From germline, CDR1 is SGHNT and CDR2 YYREEE (reference sequence). The CDR3 here is CASSQQETQYF. Written as DNA, the CDR3 is TGTGCCAGCAGTCAGCAAGAGACCCAGTACTTC.

The chain carries TRBV29-1 and TRBJ1-1, with 9 bases identical to TRBD1. The CDR3 has 13 amino acids. Unmatched junction bases numbered 5, after V lost 1 base and J lost 8 bases. Germline loops: CDR1 SQVTM, CDR2 ANQGSEA. DNA for the CDR3: TGCAGCGTTGAAGCTTACAGGGGGCAGGAAGCTTTCTTT. Protein: CSVEAYRGQEAFF.

The chain combines TRBV9 with TRBJ1-3, with 8 bases that match TRBD1. The germline gives CDR1 SGDLS, CDR2 YYNGEE. V lost 2 bases to trimming and J lost 4 bases; unmatched junction nucleotides: 5. The CDR3 runs 15 residues. The CDR3 coding sequence is TGTGCCAGCAGCGTCGGGACAGGCGTCGGAAACACCATATATTTT. This encodes CASSVGTGVGNTIYF.

In its sample, this clone was seen a few times. The chain joins TRBV12-3 or TRBV12-4 to TRBJ1-2; D unresolved. The CDR3 is made up of 13 amino acids. V was cut by 1 base and J by 8 bases, with 11 bases left in between. The CDR3 sequence is CASSLGRPSGYTF. CDR3 coding DNA: TGTGCCAGCAGTTTAGGGCGACCCTCCGGCTACACCTTC.

This clone was recorded at least ten times. The gene calls are TRBV7-6 and TRBJ1-5; D not resolved. Germline V CDR1 and CDR2: SGHVS, FNYEAQ. V was cut by 5 bases and J by 5 bases, with 16 bases left in between. This CDR3 is 15 amino acids long. The CDR3 region has the DNA TGTGCCAGCAGCGCTCTCACAAATGGCGATCAGCCCCAGCATTTT. Its translation is CASSALTNGDQPQHF.

V usage is TRBV15 and J usage is TRBJ2-1, with TRBD2 matching over 12 bases. The ends lost 8 bases at V and 13 bases at J; junction bases unmatched: 12. CDR3 length: 14 amino acids. Germline V CDR1 and CDR2: LNHNV, YYDKDF (reference sequence). The CDR3 region has the DNA TGTGCCACCGACACCGGACTAGCGGGACGGGGTCAGTTCTTC. Translated: CATDTGLAGRGQFF.

This chain uses TRBV3-1 (or the pseudogene TRBV3-2) with TRBJ1-2, with unresolved D. The CDR3 has 15 amino acids. CDR1 and CDR2 (germline): LGHDT, YNNKEL (reference sequence). V lost 1 base and J lost 8, with 17 bases in between. The CDR3 sequence: CASSQGAQVYGGYTF. The CDR3 DNA sequence: TGTGCCAGCAGCCAAGGTGCGCAGGTCTATGGCGGCTACACCTTC.

This CDR3 reads CATSDGLYNEQFF. CDR3 DNA: TGTGCCACCAGTGACGGGCTGTACAATGAGCAGTTCTTC. This rearrangement joins TRBV24-1 to TRBJ2-1; the D is unclear. This CDR3 comprises 13 residues. Germline V gene sequence: CDR1 KGHDR, CDR2 SFDVKD. Trimming removed 4 bases from V and 4 bases from J, with 7 bases in between.

This clone was detected once. The chain is built from TRBV15 and TRBJ2-5, with 8 bases that match TRBD1. V was clipped by 0 bases and J by 5 bases; unmatched bases: 11. Germline V gene lookup returns CDR1 LNHNV and CDR2 YYDKDF (reference sequence). The length of the CDR3 is 17 residues. CDR3 sequence: CATSRDGQGALSETQYF. In DNA form, the CDR3 reads TGTGCCACCAGCAGAGATGGGCAGGGGGCCTTGTCGGAGACCCAGTACTTC.